This T cell receptor (beta chain) was captured in a study of T cells after yellow fever vaccination (dated by TCRdb to between 2019 and 2020). A note on the overall study: Libraries from fractions with low cell numbers were prepared with the SMART-Seq v4 Ultra Low Input RNA kit. To track T-cell clones before and after primary and booster YFV17D yellow fever vaccination, bulk TCR alpha and beta repertoires were sequenced longitudinally. The cohort comprised two healthy male donors, one aged 18 to 30 and one aged 30 to 40 years. Bulk PBMC replicates and cell subsets were isolated from blood drawn at multiple timepoints before and after both primary and secondary immunization. The paper's findings and limits, for the study overall: Compared with the primary T-cell response, the secondary T-cell response was faster but weaker, reaching its peak on day 5 rather than on day 15. A small fraction of clonotypes appeared in both the CD4 and CD8 compartments, likely as a result of convergent recombination. Because the study included only a couple of donors, the extent to which the findings can be generalized is limited. Computational filtering was needed because FACS-sorted repertoires could contain abundant contaminating clonotypes from the bulk population. After the booster, most clones that had expanded after primary vaccination were detected again (roughly 96% of CD4 and around nine tenths of CD8), suggesting broad maintenance of memory.

Taken with the paper, the label for treatment or condition translates to: live attenuated yellow fever vaccine strain. At each blood-draw timepoint, two biological replicates of bulk PBMCs were collected. A standard Ficoll-Paque protocol was used to isolate PBMCs from peripheral blood. TriZol was used to extract RNA from bulk PBMCs, CD4 and CD8 fractions, and dextramer-positive and dextramer-negative fractions. Worth noting for this clonotype: Its antigen is currently not known. Base quality data are lacking; no much larger clone is found one base away.

CDR1 and CDR2, per the germline V gene, are MDHEN and SYDVKM. V was cut back by 7 bases and J by 12 bases, leaving a gap of 16 bases between them. The CDR3 holds 12 amino acids from the cysteine to the phenylalanine. Solely the CDR3 DNA is kept, with 36 bases framed from the first base. Synthesis of TCR cDNA relied on 5'RACE template switching, a step that introduced a universal primer site along with unique molecular identifiers. Priming of cDNA synthesis was performed from both the TCR alpha and TCR beta constant segments. Two PCR steps were used to amplify libraries, with sample barcodes and sequencing adapters being added in the second step. Sequencing of the libraries was done on either Illumina HiSeq 2500 (2x100 bp) or NovaSeq (2x150 bp). As for how the authors treated the data: MIGEC handled demultiplexing of reads and collapsing into UMI consensus sequences, while MiXCR performed V(D)J alignment. Using edgeR on replicate PBMC samples, clonotypes were called vaccine-responding if FDR was below 0.01 and the log2 fold change was above 5 up to day 15. Each bulk clonotype was labeled CD4 or CD8 based on which sequenced repertoire, CD4 or CD8, contained the clonotype at higher abundance. Clones were called with MiXCR by TCRdb after fastp trimmed the public reads at Q25, and only in-frame beta chains were retained. CDR3 protein duplicates are merged, each entry listing the most common genes and DNA. TCRdb's processing, not the authors' own work, is the source of the V and J calls. This sample holds a few hundred thousand distinct CDR3 sequences; roughly 21% were observed only once. Around 15% of the sample belongs to the ten largest clones.

Sequencing used PBMCs, obtained 15 days after the yellow fever booster vaccination. The origin of this receptor is a man aged 25-40 years who received the YFV17D yellow fever vaccine. The V gene is TRBV28 and the J gene is TRBJ2-1; matching of 6 bases hints at TRBD2 as the D gene. CDR3 protein: CASTRDLRWQFF. The nucleotides are TGTGCCAGCACTCGGGACTTGCGTTGGCAGTTCTTC.